This T cell receptor (beta chain) stems from a study of shared clonotypes between healthy human individuals. On this clone: What it binds is not known.

Germline V gives CDR1 LNHDA, CDR2 SQIVND (reference sequence). The V end was cut by 0 bases, the J end by 1 base, with 6 bases between. The CDR3 length is 14 residues. Study-wide findings and caveats: Sequencing of the sorted subsets was shown by rarefaction to be incomplete despite large depth.

Sequencing used immunoSEQ multiplex PCR; TCRdb keeps in-frame clones, though not all of them. The sample shows about 1.5 million clones, 95% to 99% of them seen only once. What was sequenced was naive CD4+ T cells sorted from blood. The subset here: CD45RA+ positively selected. The TCR comes from a man aged 25-45 years in good health. V is TRBV19 and J is TRBJ2-5; D remains ambiguous. CDR3 sequence: CASSIDRVQETQYF. The CDR3 DNA reads as TGTGCCAGTAGTATAGATCGAGTCCAAGAGACCCAGTACTTC. The full variable domain, completed using reference TRBV19 and TRBJ2-5, is DGGITQSPKYLFRKEGQNVTLSCEQNLNHDAMYWYRQDPGQGLRLIYYSQIVNDFQKGDIAEGYSVSREKKESFPLTVTSAQKNPTAFYLCASSIDRVQETQYFGPGTRLLVL.